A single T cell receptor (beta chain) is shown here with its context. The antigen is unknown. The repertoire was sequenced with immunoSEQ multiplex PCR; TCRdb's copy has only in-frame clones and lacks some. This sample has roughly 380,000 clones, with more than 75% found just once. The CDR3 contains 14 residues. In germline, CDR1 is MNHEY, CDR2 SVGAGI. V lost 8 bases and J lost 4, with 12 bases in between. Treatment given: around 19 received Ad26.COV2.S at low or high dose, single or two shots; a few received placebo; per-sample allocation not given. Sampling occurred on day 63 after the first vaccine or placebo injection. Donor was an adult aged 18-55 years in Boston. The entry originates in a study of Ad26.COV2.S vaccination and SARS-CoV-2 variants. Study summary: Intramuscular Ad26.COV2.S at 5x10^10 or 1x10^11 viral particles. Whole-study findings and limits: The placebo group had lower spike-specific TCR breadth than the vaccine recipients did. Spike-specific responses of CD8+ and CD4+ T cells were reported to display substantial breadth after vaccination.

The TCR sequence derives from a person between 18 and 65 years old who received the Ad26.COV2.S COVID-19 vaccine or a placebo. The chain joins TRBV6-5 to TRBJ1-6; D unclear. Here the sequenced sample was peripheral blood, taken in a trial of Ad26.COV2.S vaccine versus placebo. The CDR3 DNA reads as TGTGCCAGCCGGACGGGCGGGTATAATTCACCCCTCCACTTT. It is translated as CASRTGGYNSPLHF.